This T cell receptor beta chain was documented in a study of blood T cell repertoires in COVID-19 (dated by TCRdb to 2020 to 2022). Study-level background: Samples from collaborators originated in the United States, Italy and Spain and spanned both the acute and convalescent phases of COVID-19. The sample metadata nearly always contained a de-identified subject ID, COVID-19 status, age in years and sex. The material from the prospective study consisted of cDNA or gDNA derived from T cells, B-cell-depleted T cells, or PBMCs. Samples were obtained from the ongoing ImmuneRACE study (first 160 participants) and from 1,200 or so subjects provided by 6 global collaborators. The dataset comprised deeply sampled blood TCRbeta repertoires from subjects exposed to, actively infected with, or recovered from COVID-19. The repertoires were released in a freely available public database intended as a resource for research on the immune response to SARS-CoV-2. Where HLA class I and class II types were available, the types were taken from metadata supplied by the sample provider, not from assay-based typing.

Paper-wide results and their limitations: The amount of clinical and demographic metadata varied by source and participant and was provided uncurated.

Reading from cysteine to phenylalanine, the CDR3 counts 13 amino acids. The read is trimmed to its CDR3 DNA, 39 bases read in frame from base 1. The germline ends are 7 bases apart after V is trimmed by 1 base and J by 2 bases. From the germline V gene, CDR1 is SGHRS and CDR2 is YFSETQ. The immunoSEQ Assay, a bias-controlled multiplex PCR, was used to amplify TCRbeta CDR3 regions from genomic DNA. As for the original processing: Nucleated cell counts per sample were estimated from amplification of reference gene primers within the assay. To quantify the absolute abundance of each unique TCRbeta CDR3 rearrangement, sequence reads were collapsed and filtered. Productive Simpson clonality was computed per sample as the square root of Simpson's diversity index over productive rearrangements. This immuneACCESS table, as held by TCRdb, lists in-frame sequences with V and J called but not all clones. Of the missing ones, under half trace to an unresolved V gene in checked studies; the others have no known cause. V, J and clone size are taken as reported in that table, and D and trimming were inferred from the DNA itself. In all, the sample holds 200,000 to 300,000 clones, and about 80% of those were seen once. The leading ten clones occupy roughly 9.8% of the sample.

Turning to this clone: This clone's antigen is unknown. Base qualities were left out, and no much larger clone turns up one base away.

The collaborating institutions used their own protocols to collect whole blood in K2EDTA tubes. For TCRbeta analysis, collaborator samples were shipped as frozen whole blood, as isolated PBMCs, or as DNA extracted from either sample type. Sample: peripheral blood. The sequence links TRBV5-1 to TRBJ2-7; confidence is insufficient to name the D gene. The receptor comes from a man aged 80 or over with acute or convalescent COVID-19. The CDR3 amino acid sequence is: CASSLQVTYEQYF. At the DNA level, the sequence is TGCGCCAGCAGCTTGCAGGTGACCTACGAGCAGTACTTC. When the CDR3 is completed using the reference TRBV5-1 and TRBJ2-7 genes on either side, the full variable domain is KAGVTQTPRYLIKTRGQQVTLSCSPISGHRSVSWYQQTPGQGLQFLFEYFSETQRNKGNFPGRFSGRQFSNSRSEMNVSTLELGDSALYLCASSLQVTYEQYFGPGTRLTVT.